The next 32 T cell receptor beta chains were all read from a single sample in a study of shared clonotypes between healthy human individuals. Profiling relied on immunoSEQ multiplex PCR, and the TCRdb table lists in-frame clones only, not all of them. Found here are under 1,100,000 clones, approximately 68% of them singletons; the top ten hold roughly 1.5%. Sequencing was carried out using memory CD4+ T cells sorted from blood. Described subset: CD45RA-negative fraction. Receptors were obtained from a man in his late teens or twenties in good health.

The CDR3 DNA is TGTGCCAGCAGCTTATCCGGGGCCGGTGAAAAACTGTTTTTT. Protein product: CASSLSGAGEKLFF. V gene TRBV11-2 combines with J gene TRBJ1-4, with a weak D call TRBD1 (5 bases). The CDR3 covers 14 residues. Per the germline V gene, CDR1 is SGHAT and CDR2 is FQNNGV. The V gene lost 2 bases and the J gene lost 7 bases, with 11 bases spanning the gap.

This chain links TRBV6-1 with TRBJ2-7; 8 bases map to TRBD1. The CDR3 extends over 14 amino acids. V shed 3 bases and J 5 bases; nucleotides not matched to a gene: 6. The germline CDR1 and CDR2 sequences are MNHNS and SASEGT. The CDR3 sequence is CASSEKYRGNEQYF. The CDR3 coding sequence is TGTGCCAGCAGTGAGAAATACAGGGGGAACGAGCAGTACTTC.

Ten or more counts support this clone. The chain joins TRBV5-4 to TRBJ1-3, with D possibly matching TRBD1 (6 bases). Germline assignment: CDR1 SGHNT and CDR2 YYREEE (reference sequence). The CDR3 has 15 residues. V was cut by 0 bases and J by 4 bases, with 11 bases left in between. The CDR3 sequence: CASSLDRVGGNTIYF. The CDR3 coding sequence is TGTGCCAGCAGCTTGGACAGGGTGGGGGGAAACACCATATATTTT.

The chain employs TRBV10-1 and TRBJ2-7; 9 bases map to TRBD2. Germline V gene sequence: CDR1 WNHNN, CDR2 SYGVQD (reference sequence). V lost 6 bases, J lost 5 bases, and 5 bases stayed unmatched. The CDR3 runs to 13 residues. The CDR3 DNA is TGCGCCAGCAGCCGGACTAGCGACAACGAGCAGTACTTC. Protein sequence: CASSRTSDNEQYF.

This chain connects TRBV10-3 to TRBJ1-2; 10 bases map to TRBD1. Per the germline V gene, CDR1 is ENHRY and CDR2 is SYGVKD. The CDR3 runs to 15 residues. V was pared by 10 bases and J by 2 bases, with 10 bases of the junction left unmatched. This chain's CDR3 is CATGAGQGKNYGYTF. In DNA form, the CDR3 reads TGTGCCACGGGGGCGGGACAGGGGAAAAACTATGGCTACACCTTC.

As regards this clone: Other DNA sequences in the same sample also yield this CDR3. The J gene is TRBJ2-5, the V gene TRBV5-1; possibly TRBD1 for D (7 bases). Trimming removed 0 bases at V and 4 bases at J, with 13 bases between. Germline V gene lookup returns CDR1 SGHRS and CDR2 YFSETQ. The CDR3 runs 15 residues. This chain's CDR3 is CASSLGQGGGETQYF. CDR3 DNA: TGCGCCAGCAGCTTGGGGCAGGGGGGAGGAGAGACCCAGTACTTC.

This clone was observed a handful of times. This chain joins TRBV5-1 and TRBJ2-3; 11 bases agree with TRBD2. J gave up 0 bases and V 4 bases, and 4 bases lay outside the gene matches. The V gene's germline CDR1 is SGHRS and CDR2 YFSETQ. The CDR3 covers 16 residues. The CDR3, as DNA: TGCGCCAGCAGCCAAGGGACTAGCGGAAGCACAGATACGCAGTATTTT. As protein: CASSQGTSGSTDTQYF.

The V call is TRBV6-5, the J call TRBJ1-3; D unresolved. The V gene's germline CDR1 is MNHEY and CDR2 SVGAGI. The germline V and J ends were trimmed by 6 bases and 3 bases, with 3 bases remaining between them. The CDR3 is made up of 11 amino acids. The CDR3 here is CASRNGNTIYF. The CDR3 region has the DNA TGTGCCAGCAGAAATGGAAACACCATATATTTT.

The chain links TRBV11-3 to TRBJ1-1; maybe TRBD1 (5 bases). Per germline, CDR1 SGHNT and CDR2 YENEEA. V gave up 5 bases and J gave up 1 base, with 11 bases separating them. This CDR3 contains 14 residues. The CDR3 loop reads CASSQDSGNTEAFF. DNA of the CDR3: TGTGCCAGCAGCCAAGACAGCGGGAACACTGAAGCTTTCTTT. The complete variable domain, with remaining parts taken from reference TRBV11-3 and TRBJ1-1, reads EAGVVQSPRYKIIEKKQPVAFWCNPISGHNTLYWYLQNLGQGPELLIRYENEEAVDDSQLPKDRFSAERLKGVDSTLKIQPAELGDSAVYLCASSQDSGNTEAFFGQGTRLTVV.

This clone was picked up a small number of times. The chain combines TRBV19 with TRBJ1-5; D is undetermined. CDR1 LNHDA and CDR2 SQIVND come from the germline V gene (reference sequence). The CDR3 spans 14 residues. The V gene lost 3 bases and the J gene lost 9 bases, with 15 bases spanning the gap. The CDR3 reads CASSITWQDGPQHF. The CDR3 DNA reads TGTGCCAGTAGTATTACTTGGCAGGACGGGCCCCAGCATTTT.

This CDR3 is CASSTPGQPNQPQHF. The CDR3 nucleotides read TGTGCCAGTAGTACACCGGGACAGCCCAATCAGCCCCAGCATTTT. The rearrangement joins TRBV19 to TRBJ1-5; 7 bases agree with TRBD1. The CDR3 is 15 residues long. Losses at the gene ends were 4 bases for V and 3 bases for J; bases not matched to a gene: 6. CDR1 is LNHDA and CDR2 is SQIVND in the germline V gene (reference sequence).

This chain links TRBV18 with TRBJ2-3; weak D call: TRBD1 (6 bases). The CDR3 runs 15 residues. Germline CDR1 is KGHSH and CDR2 is LQKENI. V gave up 4 bases and J gave up 1 base, with 12 bases separating them. CDR3 sequence: CASSLQGMGTDTQYF. The CDR3 DNA follows: TGTGCCAGCTCACTACAGGGTATGGGCACAGATACGCAGTATTTT.

The chain links TRBV18 to TRBJ1-2; D unresolved. CDR1 and CDR2 (germline): KGHSH, LQKENI. This CDR3 comprises 13 residues. With 3 bases removed from V and 6 bases from J, the gap between germline ends came to 11 bases. The CDR3 bases are TGTGCCAGCTCACCCGACGGAGAAGATGGCTACACCTTC. The encoded protein is CASSPDGEDGYTF.

This clone was observed at least ten times. This chain connects TRBV19 to TRBJ1-6; D unclear. Germline values: CDR1 LNHDA, CDR2 SQIVND (reference sequence). V was pared by 5 bases and J by 7 bases, with 12 bases between. The CDR3 is 14 amino acids. The CDR3 coding sequence is TGTGCCAGTAGTCCGTCGGGTCAAAATTCACCCCTCCACTTT. As protein: CASSPSGQNSPLHF.

With respect to this clone: The same CDR3 also results from other DNA sequences found in this sample. The chain has TRBV19 and TRBJ2-5, with TRBD1 identical over 8 bases. The V gene end was trimmed by 5 bases and the J gene end by 1 base; junction bases not matched to a gene: 3. This CDR3 spans 14 amino acids. The V gene's germline CDR1 is LNHDA and CDR2 SQIVND (reference sequence). The CDR3: CASSRQGFQETQYF. For the CDR3, the DNA is TGTGCCAGTAGTCGACAGGGGTTCCAAGAGACCCAGTACTTC.

The V and J genes are TRBV4-1 and TRBJ2-2, with 10 bases lining up with TRBD1. The junction had 5 bases not matched to a gene; V was cut back by 4 bases and J by 3 bases. Looked up from germline, CDR1 is MGHRA and CDR2 is YSYEKL. This CDR3 is 16 amino acids long. The chain's CDR3 is CASSPRDRGDTGELFF. CDR3 sequence (DNA): TGCGCCAGCAGCCCCCGGGACAGGGGTGACACCGGGGAGCTGTTTTTT.

This chain uses TRBV5-6 with TRBJ1-2, with TRBD1 matching 11 bases. Germline CDR1 is SGHDT and CDR2 is YYEEEE. The CDR3 has 16 residues. With V trimmed by 4 bases and J by 3 bases, 8 bases remained unmatched. The CDR3 coding sequence is TGTGCCAGCAGCCCCGGGACAGGGGGGGGTGACTATGGCTACACCTTC. It translates to CASSPGTGGGDYGYTF.

J is TRBJ1-1 and V is TRBV28; D unclear. The CDR3 loop spans 14 amino acids. Germline V gives CDR1 MDHEN, CDR2 SYDVKM. V gave up 1 base and J gave up 7 bases, with 13 bases separating them. CDR3 nucleotides: TGTGCCAGCAGTTTATCAGGTCGGGGTGTTGAAGCTTTCTTT. Amino acids: CASSLSGRGVEAFF.

Only one count was recorded for this clone. The rearrangement links TRBV7-3 to TRBJ2-1; D is ambiguous. The length of the CDR3 is 13 residues. V was cut by 5 bases and J by 10 bases, with 15 bases left in between. Germline lookup yields CDR1 SGHTA and CDR2 FQGTGA. As DNA, the CDR3 is TGTGCCAGCAGCACCTCAGCGAGCTTGGAGCAGTTCTTC. Translated, it gives CASSTSASLEQFF.

Comments on this clone: Since a much larger clone is just one base distant, this may be a read error. Other DNA sequences in this sample translate to the same CDR3. The chain is built from TRBV6-1 and TRBJ1-5, with D unresolved. The CDR3 consists of 14 residues. The V gene lost 2 bases and the J gene lost 0 bases, with 5 bases spanning the gap. Per germline, CDR1 MNHNS and CDR2 SASEGT. CDR3: CASSESGSNQPQHF. In DNA form, the CDR3 reads TGTGCCAGCAGTGAATCGGGTAGCAATCAGCCCCAGCATTTT.

The J gene is TRBJ2-2, the V gene TRBV6-6, with D uncertain. V was shortened by 6 bases and J by 3 bases, with 17 bases between the two germline ends. This CDR3 comprises 16 residues. Germline V gene sequence: CDR1 MNHNY, CDR2 SVGAGI (reference sequence). Here the CDR3 DNA reads TGTGCCAGCAGAGACCAGGCCCGGACGGACACCGGGGAGCTGTTTTTT. Its protein product is CASRDQARTDTGELFF.

This sequence joins TRBV18 and TRBJ1-2, with 9 bases identical to TRBD1. Germline V lookup: CDR1 KGHSH, CDR2 LQKENI. This CDR3 has 12 amino acids. V lost 8 bases, J lost 6 bases, and 4 bases stayed unmatched. DNA for the CDR3: TGTGCCAGCGGACAGGGGAAGGATGGCTACACCTTC. Its protein product is CASGQGKDGYTF.

The CDR3 region has the DNA TGTGCCAGCAGCGTCCAGGGTTCCACAGGGGGCACGACTGAAGCTTTCTTT. This encodes CASSVQGSTGGTTEAFF. The chain recombines TRBV5-5 with TRBJ1-1, with 9 bases aligning to TRBD1. Trimming cost V 4 bases and J 5 bases; bases outside gene matches: 15. Germline CDR1 is SGHKS and CDR2 is YYEKEE (reference sequence). The CDR3 runs 17 residues.

This clone appeared once. The sample has other DNA sequences that encode this CDR3 too. The chain couples TRBV19 to TRBJ1-2, with TRBD1 identical over 9 bases. The V segment lost 4 bases and the J segment 2 bases; nucleotides outside the gene matches: 2. The germline V gene has CDR1 LNHDA and CDR2 SQIVND (reference sequence). CDR3 length: 14 amino acids. Here the CDR3 reads CASSTGQGNYGYTF. In DNA, the CDR3 is TGTGCCAGTAGTACCGGACAGGGGAACTATGGCTACACCTTC.

The V call is TRBV7-2, the J call TRBJ2-5; 8 bases are a match to TRBD2. V lost 4 bases and J lost 2; bases outside the gene matches: 6. The germline gives CDR1 SGHTA, CDR2 FQGNSA. The CDR3 loop spans 15 amino acids. CDR3 sequence: CASSWSGGSQETQYF. The CDR3 nucleotides read TGTGCCAGCAGCTGGTCGGGGGGGTCTCAAGAGACCCAGTACTTC.

The chain recombines TRBV7-8 with TRBJ2-5, with TRBD1 identical over 8 bases. There are 14 residues in the CDR3. V lost 5 bases, J lost 2 bases, and 4 bases stayed unmatched. Germline CDR1 is SGHVS and CDR2 is FQNEAQ. In nucleotides, the CDR3 is TGTGCCAGCAGCCCGAACAGGGGGCAAGAGACCCAGTACTTC. It codes for CASSPNRGQETQYF.

The chain links TRBV5-1 to TRBJ2-7, with 11 nucleotides matching TRBD2. V lost 3 bases and J lost 0; bases outside the gene matches: 8. The CDR3 is made up of 17 amino acids. The V gene's germline CDR1 is SGHRS and CDR2 YFSETQ. CDR3 in amino acids: CASSYRTGTSGSYEQYF. The CDR3 DNA sequence: TGCGCCAGCAGCTATAGGACCGGGACTAGCGGCTCCTACGAGCAGTACTTC.

In this sample, this clone turned up once. This rearrangement joins TRBV2 to TRBJ2-3; possibly TRBD2 for D (5 bases). Germline lookup yields CDR1 SNHLY and CDR2 FYNNEI. CDR3 length: 15 amino acids. V shed 0 bases and J shed 0 bases, with 7 bases lying between them. CDR3 nucleotides: TGTGCCAGCAGTGAAGCGGGCGGGAGCACAGATACGCAGTATTTT. It specifies CASSEAGGSTDTQYF.

V is TRBV6-5 and J is TRBJ1-1; 10 nucleotides align to TRBD1. Germline V gives CDR1 MNHEY, CDR2 SVGAGI. V shed 4 bases, J shed 6 bases, and the junction held 5 bases outside the gene matches. The CDR3 runs to 14 residues. Here the CDR3 reads CASSSRTGGPEAFF. CDR3 sequence (DNA): TGTGCCAGCAGTTCTCGGACAGGGGGTCCTGAAGCTTTCTTT.

About this clone itself: This sample includes further DNA sequences coding for the same CDR3. The J gene is TRBJ2-5, the V gene TRBV5-4; D is possibly TRBD2 (5 bases). CDR3 length: 13 amino acids. The V end lost 0 bases, the J end lost 7 bases, and 10 bases lay between the germline ends. Germline V CDR1 and CDR2: SGHNT, YYREEE (reference sequence). CDR3: CASSLDRGRTQYF. Here the CDR3 DNA reads TGTGCCAGCAGCTTGGACCGAGGGAGGACCCAGTACTTC.

The chain has TRBV5-1 and TRBJ2-2; D call uncertain. In germline, CDR1 is SGHRS, CDR2 YFSETQ. V lost 2 bases to trimming and J lost 0 bases, with 14 bases between them. The CDR3 contains 17 residues. In DNA form, the CDR3 reads TGCGCCAGCAGCTTTATGATTGGACCCGCGAACACCGGGGAGCTGTTTTTT. It specifies CASSFMIGPANTGELFF. The full variable domain, its missing parts supplied by reference TRBV5-1 and TRBJ2-2, is KAGVTQTPRYLIKTRGQQVTLSCSPISGHRSVSWYQQTPGQGLQFLFEYFSETQRNKGNFPGRFSGRQFSNSRSEMNVSTLELGDSALYLCASSFMIGPANTGELFFGEGSRLTVL.

The gene calls are TRBV18 and TRBJ2-2; D ambiguous. V was cut by 6 bases and J by 8 bases, with 13 bases left in between. Germline CDR1 and CDR2: KGHSH and LQKENI. The CDR3 consists of 13 residues. CDR3 sequence (DNA): TGTGCCAGCTCCCCCCCAAGCCGAGGGGAGCTGTTTTTT. It yields the protein CASSPPSRGELFF.